This entry describes one T cell receptor beta chain. The V and J ends lost 0 bases and 8 bases respectively, with 11 bases between them. The CDR3 sequence is 14 residues long. The germline gives CDR1 SGDLS, CDR2 YYNGEE. This specimen belongs to a study of blood T cell repertoires in COVID-19. About the research overall: There were acute and convalescent COVID-19 samples, and they came from the United States, Italy and Spain. The analysed material was cDNA or gDNA that came from T cells, B-cell-depleted T cells, or PBMCs.

Original data processing: Reference gene primer amplification gave estimated nucleated cell counts. Data came from immunoSEQ multiplex PCR; TCRdb stores just in-frame clones and leaves some out. The D gene and trimming were derived from the DNA, and the V and J assignments and clone size from that table. Of 250,000 to 300,000 clones in the sample, more than 65% were seen once. The chain recombines TRBV9 with TRBJ1-4; no definite D call. Sequences were obtained from peripheral blood. This TCR came from a woman between 18 and 29 years old with acute or convalescent COVID-19. CDR3 bases: TGTGCCAGCAGCGTAGCGCAGAGCGGGGAAAAACTGTTTTTT. Translation: CASSVAQSGEKLFF.